Presented here are 27 T cell receptor beta chains from one specimen sequenced in a study of beta chain features in type 1 diabetes. TCRB transcripts that were expressed got sequenced, as all of the isolated RNA had been reverse transcribed. TCRdb's table, derived via immunoSEQ multiplex PCR, lists solely in-frame clones and lacks some. Of some 400,000 clones in the sample, roughly 16% were seen once. Sequencing input: naive CD4+ T cells from blood. These TCRs come from a woman under 30 in good health.

The sample holds a few counts of this clone. Its ends do not fully match the called genes, so a read error is possible. V and J are TRBV7-7 and TRBJ2-5; 9 nucleotides match TRBD2. This CDR3 contains 15 residues. Germline CDR1 and CDR2: SSHAT and FNYEAQ (reference sequence). The CDR3 DNA follows: TGTGCTAGCAGCTTCGCGACTAGCGGCCAAGAGACCCAGTACTTC. Translation: CASSFATSGQETQYF.

The chain joins TRBV30 to TRBJ2-5, with D uncertain. Germline V gene sequence: CDR1 GTSNPN, CDR2 SVGIG (reference sequence). The CDR3 is made up of 13 amino acids. With 4 bases removed from V and 2 bases from J, the gap between germline ends came to 11 bases. The CDR3 DNA sequence: TGTGCCTGGACCAACAGCTATCAAGAGACCCAGTACTTC. Protein product: CAWTNSYQETQYF.

This clone turned up a few times. The chain joins TRBV29-1 to TRBJ2-1, with 7 bases lining up with TRBD2. V trimming: 4 bases; J trimming: 5 bases; junction bases outside the gene matches: 8. Germline V lookup: CDR1 SQVTM, CDR2 ANQGSEA. This CDR3 is built from 14 residues. The CDR3 DNA reads TGCAGCGTTGCCCCGACTAGCCTGAACAATGAGCAGTTCTTC. Its protein product is CSVAPTSLNNEQFF.

The CDR3 DNA reads TGTGCCAGCAGTGCCCACCTAGCGGGAGTTAACGAGCAGTACTTC. Translation gives CASSAHLAGVNEQYF. The chain joins TRBV25-1 to TRBJ2-7; 10 bases line up with TRBD2. The ends lost 4 bases at V and 5 bases at J; junction bases unmatched: 8. From germline, CDR1 is MGHDK and CDR2 SYGVNS. This CDR3 contains 15 residues.

This clone was detected a few times. The chain carries TRBV7-2 and TRBJ2-1; 8 nucleotides line up with TRBD1. Germline loops: CDR1 SGHTA, CDR2 FQGNSA. The CDR3 covers 16 residues. V was clipped by 1 base and J by 0 bases; unmatched bases: 2. CDR3 nucleotides: TGTGCCAGCAGCTTAGGGCAGGGGGCCTCCTACAATGAGCAGTTCTTC. Residues: CASSLGQGASYNEQFF.

This rearrangement joins TRBV18 to TRBJ2-1; 12 nucleotides agree with TRBD2. V shed 5 bases and J 2 bases; nucleotides not matched to a gene: 10. The germline CDR1 and CDR2 sequences are KGHSH and LQKENI. This CDR3 is 18 amino acids long. The chain's CDR3 is CASSTLAGGHGTYNEQFF. DNA for the CDR3: TGTGCCAGCTCAACCCTAGCGGGAGGGCATGGCACCTACAATGAGCAGTTCTTC.

The CDR3 sequence: CASSQGQGTDTQYF. The CDR3 coding sequence is TGTGCCAGCAGTCAGGGACAGGGCACAGATACGCAGTATTTT. The chain links TRBV2 to TRBJ2-3; 8 nucleotides agree with TRBD1. There are 14 residues in the CDR3. V gave up 5 bases and J gave up 1 base; unmatched junction bases: 2. CDR1 is SNHLY and CDR2 is FYNNEI in the germline V gene.

This clone was found a few times. CDR3 coding DNA: TGTGCCAGCAGCCTGGACAGGGGGAACACTGAAGCTTTCTTT. Translated, it gives CASSLDRGNTEAFF. The J gene is TRBJ1-1, the V gene TRBV11-1, with TRBD1 identical over 9 bases. Germline trimming cut 5 bases from V and 1 base from J; bases unmatched to any gene: 2. Germline V CDR1 and CDR2: SGHAT, FQDESV (reference sequence). The CDR3 has 14 amino acids.

This clone appeared a few times. V and J are TRBV28 and TRBJ2-4; the match to TRBD1 covers 9 bases. Per the germline V gene, CDR1 is MDHEN and CDR2 is SYDVKM. V shed 3 bases, J shed 0 bases, and the junction held 9 bases outside the gene matches. The CDR3 sequence is 18 residues long. For the CDR3, the DNA is TGTGCCAGCAGTTTTCTCCGGACAGGGGACTTAGCCAAAAACATTCAGTACTTC. It specifies CASSFLRTGDLAKNIQYF.

In its sample, this clone was seen a few times. CDR3 protein: CASSLVRGSYNEQFF. In nucleotides, the CDR3 is TGCGCCAGCAGCTTGGTCCGGGGGTCCTACAATGAGCAGTTCTTC. The V call is TRBV5-1, the J call TRBJ2-1; D may be TRBD2 (6 bases). CDR3 size: 15 residues. V was shortened by 0 bases and J by 1 base, with 8 bases between the two germline ends. The germline gives CDR1 SGHRS, CDR2 YFSETQ.

This clone was seen a few times. The V and J genes are TRBV28 and TRBJ2-1, with a possible D match to TRBD2 (6 bases). This CDR3 has 16 amino acids. With 2 bases removed from V and 7 bases from J, the gap between germline ends came to 18 bases. From germline, CDR1 is MDHEN and CDR2 SYDVKM. DNA of the CDR3: TGTGCCAGCAGTTTACCCCCGGCGGGATCGAGGAATGAGCAGTTCTTC. It translates to CASSLPPAGSRNEQFF.

This clone was observed a few times. The chain joins TRBV29-1 to TRBJ1-2; D is unclear. Germline CDR1 and CDR2: SQVTM and ANQGSEA. Trimming took off 3 bases at V and 2 bases at J, with 10 bases between the two ends. The CDR3 spans 13 residues. CDR3 in DNA: TGCAGCGTTGAGGTTGCCAGAAACTATGGCTACACCTTC. It codes for CSVEVARNYGYTF.

This clone showed up just a few times. The rearrangement joins TRBV18 to TRBJ2-3; the D gene is possibly TRBD2 (5 bases). The V and J ends lost 3 bases and 6 bases respectively, with 16 bases between them. Per the germline V gene, CDR1 is KGHSH and CDR2 is LQKENI. This CDR3 contains 15 residues. The CDR3 is CASSPPGSSVDTQYF. In DNA, the CDR3 is TGTGCCAGCTCACCCCCGGGATCCTCAGTGGATACGCAGTATTTT.

This clone was seen only a few times. This chain links TRBV27 with TRBJ2-1; TRBD2 matches 8 bases. This CDR3 contains 17 residues. Germline V gives CDR1 MNHEY, CDR2 SMNVEV (reference sequence). After removal of 5 bases from V and 7 bases from J, the junction contained 16 bases not matched to a gene. CDR3 residues: CASSGYGGGNYANEQFF. As DNA, the CDR3 is TGTGCCAGCAGTGGGTACGGGGGGGGGAACTACGCAAATGAGCAGTTCTTC.

CDR3 region: CASSQGLMTDTQYF. In DNA form, the CDR3 reads TGTGCCAGCAGCCAAGGGCTTATGACAGATACGCAGTATTTT. This chain uses TRBV14 with TRBJ2-3; no clear D gene. The CDR3 totals 14 residues. Germline V CDR1 and CDR2: SGHDN, FVKESK. V lost 1 base and J 3 bases, leaving 8 bases between the germline ends.

This chain links TRBV7-3 with TRBJ1-1, with a weak D call TRBD1 (6 bases). Trimming pared 3 bases from V and 2 bases from J, leaving 10 bases between. Germline V gene lookup returns CDR1 SGHTA and CDR2 FQGTGA. This CDR3 has 14 residues. The CDR3 DNA sequence: TGTGCCAGCAGCTTCGGACAGAGCAACACTGAAGCTTTCTTT. Its translation: CASSFGQSNTEAFF.

This clone was counted between two and nine times. The chain joins TRBV2 to TRBJ1-5; 11 bases agree with TRBD1. Losses at the gene ends were 8 bases for V and 1 base for J; bases not matched to a gene: 1. Per the germline V gene, CDR1 is SNHLY and CDR2 is FYNNEI. This CDR3 region has 14 residues. DNA of the CDR3: TGTGCCAGCGGGACAGGGGGGAGCAATCAGCCCCAGCATTTT. It yields the protein CASGTGGSNQPQHF.

The chain's CDR3 is CASRSTGASNNEQFF. CDR3 sequence (DNA): TGCGCCAGCAGGTCTACAGGGGCTTCTAACAATGAGCAGTTCTTC. The chain has TRBV5-1 and TRBJ2-1; 7 bases are shared with TRBD1. The CDR3 runs 15 residues. V was pared by 5 bases and J by 5 bases, with 10 bases of the junction left unmatched. The germline V gene encodes CDR1 SGHRS and CDR2 YFSETQ.

This clone was detected a few times. This rearrangement joins TRBV27 to TRBJ1-2; weak D call: TRBD1 (5 bases). Deletions cut 4 bases from V and 7 bases from J, with 13 bases between. The germline V gene encodes CDR1 MNHEY and CDR2 SMNVEV (reference sequence). This CDR3 spans 13 amino acids. The CDR3 DNA follows: TGTGCCAGCAGTTCCAGGGAAATAGGTGGCTACACCTTC. Translating it yields CASSSREIGGYTF.

This clone was seen only a few times. This chain connects TRBV5-1 to TRBJ2-7, with 7 positions matching TRBD1. Germline V gene lookup returns CDR1 SGHRS and CDR2 YFSETQ. J lost 3 bases, V lost 0 bases, and 3 bases had no gene match. CDR3 length equals 14 residues. CDR3 protein: CASSLAGQFYEQYF. DNA of the CDR3: TGCGCCAGCAGCTTGGCGGGACAGTTCTACGAGCAGTACTTC.

This clone has only a few counts. The chain recombines TRBV2 with TRBJ1-5; no clear D. CDR1 and CDR2 from the germline V gene are SNHLY and FYNNEI. Trimming shortened V by 4 bases and J by 0 bases, and 10 bases separated the two germline ends. The CDR3 contains 15 residues. CDR3 DNA sequence: TGTGCCAGCAGTGGGGCAGCCCTTAGCAATCAGCCCCAGCATTTT. This gives the protein CASSGAALSNQPQHF. Filled out from reference TRBV2 and TRBJ1-5, the complete variable domain reads EPEVTQTPSHQVTQMGQEVILRCVPISNHLYFYWYRQILGQKVEFLVSFYNNEISEKSEIFDDQFSVERPDGSNFTLKIRSTKLEDSAMYFCASSGAALSNQPQHFGDGTRLSIL.

The chain couples TRBV5-4 to TRBJ1-2, with TRBD1 as a possible D gene (5 bases). V lost 3 bases, J lost 4 bases, and 7 bases lay in between. This CDR3 spans 12 amino acids. Germline CDR1 reads SGHNT; CDR2 reads YYREEE (reference sequence). The CDR3: CASSWDSYGYTF. CDR3 coding DNA: TGTGCCAGCAGCTGGGACTCCTATGGCTACACCTTC.

The V and J genes are TRBV29-1 and TRBJ1-1, with D perhaps matching TRBD1 (5 bases). Per the germline V gene, CDR1 is SQVTM and CDR2 is ANQGSEA. The CDR3 covers 14 residues. Trimming pared 4 bases from V and 6 bases from J, leaving 18 bases between. This chain's CDR3 is CSVGRAGSNAEAFF. The CDR3 nucleotides read TGCAGCGTTGGCAGGGCTGGTAGCAACGCTGAAGCTTTCTTT. The full variable domain, with the rest looked up from reference TRBV29-1 and TRBJ1-1, is SAVISQKPSRDICQRGTSLTIQCQVDSQVTMMFWYRQQPGQSLTLIATANQGSEATYESGFVIDKFPISRPNLTFSTLTVSNMSPEDSSIYLCSVGRAGSNAEAFFGQGTRLTVV.

In its sample, this clone was seen a few times. CDR3 region: CASSTTRDRGAGGQTQYF. The DNA for the CDR3 is TGCGCCAGCAGCACTACCCGGGACAGGGGCGCCGGGGGGCAGACCCAGTACTTC. The rearrangement uses TRBV5-1 and TRBJ2-5, with 10 bases fitting TRBD1. This CDR3 region has 18 residues. The trim removed 4 bases at V and 6 bases at J, leaving 18 bases unmatched. CDR1 and CDR2 (germline): SGHRS, YFSETQ.

This clone was observed a handful of times. The CDR3: CASSLHQAYEQYF. Here the CDR3 DNA reads TGTGCCAGCAGCTTACATCAGGCCTACGAGCAGTACTTC. The rearrangement links TRBV7-3 to TRBJ2-7; D uncertain. Germline assignment: CDR1 SGHTA and CDR2 FQGTGA. Trimming shortened V by 2 bases and J by 2 bases, and 7 bases separated the two germline ends. This CDR3 spans 13 amino acids.

The V gene is TRBV9, the J gene TRBJ1-2, with a possible D match to TRBD1 (5 bases). The CDR3 loop spans 13 amino acids. Looked up from germline, CDR1 is SGDLS and CDR2 is YYNGEE. V was trimmed by 4 bases and J by 2 bases, leaving 9 bases between them. The CDR3 spells CASSPGLNYGYTF. In nucleotides, the CDR3 is TGTGCCAGCAGCCCGGGACTGAACTATGGCTACACCTTC. Drawing the rest from reference TRBV9 and TRBJ1-2, the complete variable domain is DSGVTQTPKHLITATGQRVTLRCSPRSGDLSVYWYQQSLDQGLQFLIQYYNGEERAKGNILERFSAQQFPDLHSELNLSSLELGDSALYFCASSPGLNYGYTFGSGTRLTVV.

V gene TRBV29-1 combines with J gene TRBJ2-3, with D tentatively TRBD2 (6 bases). The germline gives CDR1 SQVTM, CDR2 ANQGSEA. Trimming took 4 bases from V and 5 from J, leaving 19 bases between them. This CDR3 has 15 amino acids. CDR3 bases: TGCAGCGTTGTAGGAACTCGCGGGGTGGGAGATACGCAGTATTTT. Protein sequence: CSVVGTRGVGDTQYF.